This TCR beta chain came from a study of blood T cell repertoires in COVID-19. The CDR3 runs 14 residues. The V end lost 0 bases, the J end lost 0 bases, and 5 bases lay between the germline ends. The germline gives CDR1 LNHNV, CDR2 YYDKDF (reference sequence). Generated by immunoSEQ multiplex PCR, the TCRdb table keeps only in-frame clones and is missing some. The repertoire holds tens of thousands of clones, 86% seen once, with over 1.1% in the top ten. Sequences were obtained from peripheral blood. The receptor comes from a woman aged 60-70 years with acute or convalescent COVID-19. This chain connects TRBV15 to TRBJ1-1; the D is unclear. The chain's CDR3 is CATSRDTVNTEAFF. The CDR3 bases are TGTGCCACCAGCAGAGATACAGTGAACACTGAAGCTTTCTTT. Using reference TRBV15 and TRBJ1-1 for the parts outside the CDR3, the full variable domain is DAMVIQNPRYQVTQFGKPVTLSCSQTLNHNVMYWYQQKSSQAPKLLFHYYDKDFNNEADTPDNFQSRRPNTSFCFLDIRSPGLGDTAMYLCATSRDTVNTEAFFGQGTRLTVV.